The 7 T cell receptor beta chains listed next were all sequenced from one sample in a study of blood T cells in healthy people across ages (dated by TCRdb to between 2015 and 2017). Preparation of the library involved 5' RACE. Instrument used: Illumina HiSeq 2500. A second roughly 7 to 12 cycle PCR used a sample-barcoded 5' primer and a J-beta primer mix. TCRdb trimmed the raw reads at Q25, called clones with MiXCR and kept productive beta chains. When rows share a CDR3 protein, they turn into one entry using the most common DNA and genes. The sample data list about 830,000 distinct CDR3 sequences, and 55% to 70% of these were observed just once. About 20% of the sample is in the top ten clones. The sequencing sample was made of blood. The receptors come from a man younger than 45 in good health.

The rearrangement uses TRBV12-3 or TRBV12-4 and TRBJ1-2, with a tentative D call TRBD1 (5 bases). Trimming stripped 7 bases from V and 6 bases from J, with 12 bases between. The CDR3 consists of 12 residues. Written as DNA, the CDR3 is TGTGCCAGCACCTGGAGAGGGGATGGCTACACCTTC. Protein: CASTWRGDGYTF.

This clonotype came up once. This sequence joins TRBV18 and TRBJ1-2, with D hard to call. With 3 bases removed from V and 8 bases from J, the gap between germline ends came to 16 bases. The CDR3 has 14 amino acids. Looked up from germline, CDR1 is KGHSH and CDR2 is LQKENI. Here the CDR3 reads CASSPGLQDGGYTF. In DNA, the CDR3 is TGTGCCAGCTCACCGGGCCTCCAAGACGGCGGCTACACCTTC.

This sequence joins TRBV6-6 and TRBJ2-7; 8 bases agree with TRBD2. The J call could be wrong; TRBJ2-5 is a better fit for the DNA end. CDR1 is MNHNY and CDR2 is SVGAGI in the germline V gene (reference sequence). The CDR3 is 15 amino acids. CDR3 region: CASSQLGLAGETQYF. The CDR3 DNA is TGTGCCAGCAGCCAATTAGGGCTAGCGGGAGAGACCCAGTACTTC.

V is TRBV19 and J is TRBJ2-2, with D possibly called TRBD1 or TRBD2 (6 bases each). This CDR3 contains 15 residues. Germline loops: CDR1 LNHDA, CDR2 SQIVND (reference sequence). Trimming took off 3 bases at V and 4 bases at J, with 12 bases between the two ends. CDR3 sequence reads: CASSISGGPTGELFF. DNA for the CDR3: TGTGCCAGTAGTATCTCCGGGGGCCCCACCGGGGAGCTGTTTTTT.

The V call is TRBV20-1, the J call TRBJ2-7; tentative D call: TRBD2 (6 bases). Germline V gives CDR1 DFQATT, CDR2 SNEGSKA (reference sequence). Between the trimmed V and J ends, which lost 3 bases and 5 bases, there was a span of 14 bases. The CDR3 length is 13 residues. CDR3 nucleotide sequence: TGCAGTGCTAGGGGGGGACCAGACGACGAGCAGTACTTC. Amino acid sequence: CSARGGPDDEQYF.

The chain joins TRBV10-3 to TRBJ2-4, with 9 nucleotides matching TRBD1. The DNA matches TRBJ2-7 better at its end, which makes the J call doubtful. The CDR3 sequence is 14 residues long. Germline V gene data show CDR1 as ENHRY and CDR2 as SYGVKD. CDR3 bases: TGTGCCATCGGGGCGGGACAGGGAGCCTACGAGCAGTACTTC. Translated, it gives CAIGAGQGAYEQYF.

CDR3 loop: CASTGGESYNSPLHF. DNA of the CDR3: TGTGCCAGCACCGGCGGGGAGTCCTATAATTCACCCCTCCACTTT. The chain links TRBV25-1 to TRBJ1-6; D call uncertain. This CDR3 region has 15 residues. V was trimmed by 7 bases and J by 1 base, leaving 11 bases between them. From germline, CDR1 is MGHDK and CDR2 SYGVNS.